A single T cell receptor (beta chain) is shown here with its context. Antigen: not known. A multiplex PCR was run with 60 Vbeta primers and 13 Jbeta primers. Here immunoSEQ multiplex PCR was the method, and the copy in TCRdb shows in-frame clones only, minus some. Here the sample spans roughly 220,000 clones, roughly 70% being singletons. The data were obtained in a study of cytomegalovirus exposure and HLA in healthy donors. General study findings and limits: In a later analysis, DRB1 alleles had the most associated TCRs; HLA-C alleles the fewest. It was reported in a later analysis that an Asian-associated ancestry cluster showed fewer N-insertions than the 666-donor mean.

The V and J ends lost 7 bases and 4 bases respectively, with 10 bases between them. Looked up from germline, CDR1 is MNHEY and CDR2 is SVGAGI. The CDR3 is 12 residues long. The sequence came from a woman under 40 in good health and CMV-seronegative. The chain employs TRBV6-5 and TRBJ1-2; perhaps TRBD1 as D (5 bases). The sequenced sample was PBMCs. CDR3 sequence reads: CASKDGGYGYTF. The CDR3 bases are TGTGCCAGCAAGGACGGGGGCTATGGCTACACCTTC.